This T cell receptor (beta chain) was sequenced for a study of shared clonotypes between healthy human individuals. The assay was immunoSEQ multiplex PCR, and TCRdb's table has in-frame clones only and misses some. The sample includes around 2.3 million clones, approximately 96% seen only once; the top ten take around 0.13%. Germline V gene lookup returns CDR1 SGHTS and CDR2 YDEGEE. The length of the CDR3 is 16 residues. The trim removed 4 bases at V and 3 bases at J, leaving 3 bases unmatched. The clonotype originates from a man aged 18 to 30 in good health. The chain carries TRBV5-8 and TRBJ2-2; TRBD2 aligns across 13 bases. The material sequenced was naive CD4+ T cells sorted from blood. Subset here: CD45RA+ positively selected. The CDR3 sequence is CASSTGLAGDTGELFF. Here the CDR3 DNA reads TGTGCCAGCAGCACCGGACTAGCGGGGGACACCGGGGAGCTGTTTTTT.